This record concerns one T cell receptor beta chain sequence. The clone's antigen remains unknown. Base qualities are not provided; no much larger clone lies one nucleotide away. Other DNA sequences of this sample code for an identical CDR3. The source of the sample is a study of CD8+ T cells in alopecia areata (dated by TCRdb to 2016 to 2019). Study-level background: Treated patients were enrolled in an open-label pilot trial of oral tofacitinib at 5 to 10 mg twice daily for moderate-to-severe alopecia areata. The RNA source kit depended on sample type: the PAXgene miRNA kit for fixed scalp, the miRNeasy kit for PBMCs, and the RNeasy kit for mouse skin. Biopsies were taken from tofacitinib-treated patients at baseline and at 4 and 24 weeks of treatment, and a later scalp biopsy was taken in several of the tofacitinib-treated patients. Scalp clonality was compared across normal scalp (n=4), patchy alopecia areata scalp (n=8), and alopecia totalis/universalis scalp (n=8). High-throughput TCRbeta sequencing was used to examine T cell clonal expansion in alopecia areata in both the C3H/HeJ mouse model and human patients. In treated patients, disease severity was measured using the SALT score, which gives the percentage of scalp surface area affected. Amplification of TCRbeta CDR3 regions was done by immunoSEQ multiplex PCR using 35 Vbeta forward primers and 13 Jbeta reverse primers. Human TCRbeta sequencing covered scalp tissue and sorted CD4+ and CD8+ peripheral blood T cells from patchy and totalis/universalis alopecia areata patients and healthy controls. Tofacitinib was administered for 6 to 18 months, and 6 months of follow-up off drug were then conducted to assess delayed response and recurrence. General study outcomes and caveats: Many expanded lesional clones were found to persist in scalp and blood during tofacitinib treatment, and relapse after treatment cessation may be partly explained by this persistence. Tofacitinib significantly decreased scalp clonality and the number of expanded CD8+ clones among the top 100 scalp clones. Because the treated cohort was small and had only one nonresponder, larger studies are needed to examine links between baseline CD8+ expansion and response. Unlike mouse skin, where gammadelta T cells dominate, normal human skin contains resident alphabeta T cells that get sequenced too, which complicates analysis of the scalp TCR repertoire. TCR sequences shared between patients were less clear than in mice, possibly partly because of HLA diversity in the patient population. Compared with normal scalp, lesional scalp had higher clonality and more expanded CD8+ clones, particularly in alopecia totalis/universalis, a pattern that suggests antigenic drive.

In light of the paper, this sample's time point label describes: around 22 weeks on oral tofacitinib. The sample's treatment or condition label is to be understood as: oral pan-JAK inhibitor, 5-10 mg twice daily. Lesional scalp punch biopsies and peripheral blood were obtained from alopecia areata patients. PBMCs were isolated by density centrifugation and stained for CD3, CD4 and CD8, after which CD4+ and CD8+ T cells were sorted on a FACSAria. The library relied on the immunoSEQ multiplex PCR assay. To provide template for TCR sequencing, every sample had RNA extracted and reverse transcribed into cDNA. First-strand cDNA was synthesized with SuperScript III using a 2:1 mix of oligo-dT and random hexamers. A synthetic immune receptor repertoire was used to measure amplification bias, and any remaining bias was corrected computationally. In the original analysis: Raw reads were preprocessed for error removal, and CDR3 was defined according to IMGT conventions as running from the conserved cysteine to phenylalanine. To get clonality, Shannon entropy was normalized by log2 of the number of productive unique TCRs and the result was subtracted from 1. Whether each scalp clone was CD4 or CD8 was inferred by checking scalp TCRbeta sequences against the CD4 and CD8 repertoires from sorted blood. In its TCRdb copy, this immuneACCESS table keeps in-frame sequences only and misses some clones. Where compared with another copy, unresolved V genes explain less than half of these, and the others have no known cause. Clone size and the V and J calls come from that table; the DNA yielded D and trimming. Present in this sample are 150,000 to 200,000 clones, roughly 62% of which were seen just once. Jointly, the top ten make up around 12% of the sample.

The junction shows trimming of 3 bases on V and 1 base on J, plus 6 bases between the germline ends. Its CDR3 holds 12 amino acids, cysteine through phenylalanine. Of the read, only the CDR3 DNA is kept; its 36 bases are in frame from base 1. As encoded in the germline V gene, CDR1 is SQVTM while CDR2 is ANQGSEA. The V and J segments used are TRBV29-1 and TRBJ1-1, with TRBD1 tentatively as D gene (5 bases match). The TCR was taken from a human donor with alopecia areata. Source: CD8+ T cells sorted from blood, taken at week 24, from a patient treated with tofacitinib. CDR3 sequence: CSVEGQNTEAFF. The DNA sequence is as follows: TGCAGCGTTGAGGGGCAGAACACTGAAGCTTTCTTT.